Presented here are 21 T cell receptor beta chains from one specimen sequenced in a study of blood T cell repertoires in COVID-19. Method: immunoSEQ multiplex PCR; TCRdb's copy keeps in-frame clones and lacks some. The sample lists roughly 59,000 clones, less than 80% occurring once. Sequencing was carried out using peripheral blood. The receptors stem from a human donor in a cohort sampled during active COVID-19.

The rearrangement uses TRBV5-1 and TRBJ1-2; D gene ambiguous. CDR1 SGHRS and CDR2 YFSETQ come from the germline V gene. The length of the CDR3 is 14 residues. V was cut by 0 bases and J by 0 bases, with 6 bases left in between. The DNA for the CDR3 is TGCGCCAGCAGCTTGGTTGCAGCTAACTATGGCTACACCTTC. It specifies CASSLVAANYGYTF.

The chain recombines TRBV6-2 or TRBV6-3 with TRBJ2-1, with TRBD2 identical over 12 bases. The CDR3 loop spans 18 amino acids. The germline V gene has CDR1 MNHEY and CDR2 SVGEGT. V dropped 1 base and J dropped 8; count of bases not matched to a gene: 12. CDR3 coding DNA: TGTGCCAGCAGTTACTTTCACCACGGACTAGCGGGAAATGATGAGCAGTTCTTC. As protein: CASSYFHHGLAGNDEQFF.

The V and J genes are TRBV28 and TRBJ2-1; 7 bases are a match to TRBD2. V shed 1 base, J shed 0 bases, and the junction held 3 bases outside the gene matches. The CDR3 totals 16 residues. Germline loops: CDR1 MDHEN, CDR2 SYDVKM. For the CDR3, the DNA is TGTGCCAGCAGTTTATTCTCGGGAGGCTCCTACAATGAGCAGTTCTTC. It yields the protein CASSLFSGGSYNEQFF.

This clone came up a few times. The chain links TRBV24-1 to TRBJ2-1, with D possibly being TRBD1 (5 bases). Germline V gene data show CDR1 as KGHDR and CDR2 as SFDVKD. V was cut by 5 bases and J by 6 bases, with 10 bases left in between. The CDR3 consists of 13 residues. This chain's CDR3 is CATSVPGRNEQFF. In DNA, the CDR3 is TGTGCCACCAGTGTACCAGGGCGCAATGAGCAGTTCTTC.

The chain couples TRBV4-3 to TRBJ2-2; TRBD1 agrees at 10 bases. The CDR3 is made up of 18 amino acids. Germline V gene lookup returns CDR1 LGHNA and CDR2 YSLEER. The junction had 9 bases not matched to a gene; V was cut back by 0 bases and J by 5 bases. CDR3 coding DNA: TGCGCCAGCAGCCAAGAGTTCCCCGGGACAGGGGTGACCGGGGAGCTGTTTTTT. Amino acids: CASSQEFPGTGVTGELFF.

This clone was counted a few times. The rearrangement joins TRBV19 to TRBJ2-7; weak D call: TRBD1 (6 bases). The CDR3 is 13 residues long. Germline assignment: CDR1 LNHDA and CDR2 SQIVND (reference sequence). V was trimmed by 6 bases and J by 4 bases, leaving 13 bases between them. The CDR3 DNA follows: TGTGCCAGTAGCCAAACAGGGATGTACGAGCAGTACTTC. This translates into CASSQTGMYEQYF. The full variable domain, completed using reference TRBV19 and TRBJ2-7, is DGGITQSPKYLFRKEGQNVTLSCEQNLNHDAMYWYRQDPGQGLRLIYYSQIVNDFQKGDIAEGYSVSREKKESFPLTVTSAQKNPTAFYLCASSQTGMYEQYFGPGTRLTVT.

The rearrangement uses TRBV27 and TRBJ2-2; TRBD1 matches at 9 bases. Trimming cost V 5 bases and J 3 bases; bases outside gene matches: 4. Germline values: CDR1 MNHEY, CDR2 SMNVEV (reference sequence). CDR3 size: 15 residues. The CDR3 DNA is TGTGCCAGCAGTCTAGGGACAGGGCACACCGGGGAGCTGTTTTTT. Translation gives CASSLGTGHTGELFF.

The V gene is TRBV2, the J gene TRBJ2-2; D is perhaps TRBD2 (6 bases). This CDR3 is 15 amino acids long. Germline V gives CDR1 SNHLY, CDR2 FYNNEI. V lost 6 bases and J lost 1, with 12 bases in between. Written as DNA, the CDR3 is TGTGCCAGCAGAGGCCGGAGGGTGAACACCGGGGAGCTGTTTTTT. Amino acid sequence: CASRGRRVNTGELFF.

This CDR3 reads CATSDYPGQTPKIGPGEQFF. The DNA for the CDR3 is TGTGCCACCAGTGACTATCCGGGACAGACACCAAAAATAGGACCGGGAGAGCAGTTCTTC. The chain recombines TRBV24-1 with TRBJ2-1; TRBD1 agrees at 7 bases. V gave up 4 bases and J gave up 10 bases; unmatched junction bases: 27. The CDR3 is 20 residues long. CDR1 is KGHDR and CDR2 is SFDVKD in the germline V gene.

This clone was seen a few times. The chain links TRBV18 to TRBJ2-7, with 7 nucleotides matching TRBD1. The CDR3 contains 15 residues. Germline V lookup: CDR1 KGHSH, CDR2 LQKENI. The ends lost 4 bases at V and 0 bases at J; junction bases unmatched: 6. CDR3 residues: CASSRSGTASYEQYF. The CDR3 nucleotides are TGTGCCAGCTCACGTTCCGGGACAGCCTCCTACGAGCAGTACTTC.

The CDR3 spells CASSYSRANEKLFF. DNA for the CDR3: TGTGCCAGCAGTTACTCCAGGGCAAATGAAAAACTGTTTTTT. The chain is built from TRBV6-5 and TRBJ1-4, with D perhaps matching TRBD1 (5 bases). V lost 0 bases and J lost 5, with 7 bases in between. Per the germline V gene, CDR1 is MNHEY and CDR2 is SVGAGI. The CDR3 runs to 14 residues.

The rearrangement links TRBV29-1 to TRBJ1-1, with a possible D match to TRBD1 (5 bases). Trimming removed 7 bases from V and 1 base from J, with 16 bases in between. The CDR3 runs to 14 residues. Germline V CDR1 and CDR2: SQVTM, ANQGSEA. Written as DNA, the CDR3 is TGCAGCGCAAGAGTAGGGGTACCGAACACTGAAGCTTTCTTT. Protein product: CSARVGVPNTEAFF.

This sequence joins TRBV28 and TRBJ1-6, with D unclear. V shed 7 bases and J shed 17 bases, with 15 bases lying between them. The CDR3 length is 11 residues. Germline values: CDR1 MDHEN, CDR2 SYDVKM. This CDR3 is CASILGSIIHF. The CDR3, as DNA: TGTGCCAGCATCTTGGGGAGTATTATCCACTTT.

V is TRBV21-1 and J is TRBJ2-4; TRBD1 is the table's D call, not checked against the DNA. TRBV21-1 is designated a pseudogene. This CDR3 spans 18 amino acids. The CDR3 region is CASSKVGGLHEAKNIQYF. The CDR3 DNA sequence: TGTGCCAGCAGCAAAGTAGGGGGTCTCCACGAGGCCAAAAACATTCAGTACTTC.

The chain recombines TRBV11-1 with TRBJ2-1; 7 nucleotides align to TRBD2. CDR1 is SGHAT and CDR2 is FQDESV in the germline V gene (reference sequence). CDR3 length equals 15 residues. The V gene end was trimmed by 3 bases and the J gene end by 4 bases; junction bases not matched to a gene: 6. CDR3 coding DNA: TGTGCCAGCAGCTTGGGGGGGTACCAATACAATGAGCAGTTCTTC. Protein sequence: CASSLGGYQYNEQFF.

The CDR3 is CASSPRVQGKETQYF. CDR3 sequence (DNA): TGTGCCAGCAGCCCCAGAGTACAGGGAAAGGAGACCCAGTACTTC. The rearrangement uses TRBV6-2 or TRBV6-3 and TRBJ2-5; maybe TRBD1 (6 bases). Deletions cut 6 bases from V and 5 bases from J, with 19 bases between. Per germline, CDR1 MNHEY and CDR2 SVGEGT. The CDR3 contains 15 residues.

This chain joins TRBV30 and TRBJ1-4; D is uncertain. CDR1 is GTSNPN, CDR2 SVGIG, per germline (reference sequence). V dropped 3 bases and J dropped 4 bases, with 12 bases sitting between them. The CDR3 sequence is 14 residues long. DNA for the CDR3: TGTGCCTGGAGCGCGGGAGGAAATAATGAAAAACTGTTTTTT. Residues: CAWSAGGNNEKLFF.

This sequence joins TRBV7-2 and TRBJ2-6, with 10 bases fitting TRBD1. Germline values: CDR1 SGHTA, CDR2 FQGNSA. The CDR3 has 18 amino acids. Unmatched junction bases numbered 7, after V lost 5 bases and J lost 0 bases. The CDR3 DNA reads TGTGCCAGCAGCAAGGACAGGGGGGGAAGCTCTGGGGCCAACGTCCTGACTTTC. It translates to CASSKDRGGSSGANVLTF. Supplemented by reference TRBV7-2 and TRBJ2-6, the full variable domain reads GAGVSQSPSNKVTEKGKDVELRCDPISGHTALYWYRQSLGQGLEFLIYFQGNSAPDKSGLPSDRFSAERTGGSVSTLTIQRTQQEDSAVYLCASSKDRGGSSGANVLTFGAGSRLTVL.

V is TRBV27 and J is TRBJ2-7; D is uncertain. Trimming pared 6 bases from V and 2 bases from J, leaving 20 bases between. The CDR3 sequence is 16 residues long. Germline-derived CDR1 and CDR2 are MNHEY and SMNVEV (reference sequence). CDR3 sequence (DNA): TGTGCCAGCAGCATTCCCCCTGGCGGAATTCCCTACGAGCAGTACTTC. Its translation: CASSIPPGGIPYEQYF.

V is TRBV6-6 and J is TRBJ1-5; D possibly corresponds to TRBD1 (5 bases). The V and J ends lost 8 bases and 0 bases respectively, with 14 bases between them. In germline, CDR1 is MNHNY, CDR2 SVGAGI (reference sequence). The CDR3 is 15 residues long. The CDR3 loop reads CASQRQGSSNQPQHF. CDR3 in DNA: TGTGCCAGCCAACGGCAGGGATCTAGCAATCAGCCCCAGCATTTT.

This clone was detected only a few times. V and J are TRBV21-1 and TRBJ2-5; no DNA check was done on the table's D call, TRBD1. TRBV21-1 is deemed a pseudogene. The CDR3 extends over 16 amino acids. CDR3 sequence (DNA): TGTGCCAGCAGCAAACCCCTCCGTAACAACCAAGAGACCCAGTACTTC. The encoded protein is CASSKPLRNNQETQYF.